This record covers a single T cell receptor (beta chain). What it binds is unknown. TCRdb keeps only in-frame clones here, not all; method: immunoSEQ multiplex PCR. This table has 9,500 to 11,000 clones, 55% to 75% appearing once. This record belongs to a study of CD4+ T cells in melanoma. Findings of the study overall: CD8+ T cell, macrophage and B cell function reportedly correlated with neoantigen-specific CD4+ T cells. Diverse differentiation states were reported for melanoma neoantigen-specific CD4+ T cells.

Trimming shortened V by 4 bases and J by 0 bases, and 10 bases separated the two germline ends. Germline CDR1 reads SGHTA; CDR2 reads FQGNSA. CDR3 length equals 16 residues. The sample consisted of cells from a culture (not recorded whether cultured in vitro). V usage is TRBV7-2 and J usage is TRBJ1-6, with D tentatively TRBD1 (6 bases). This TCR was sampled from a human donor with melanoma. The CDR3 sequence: CASSSQGSSYNSPLHF. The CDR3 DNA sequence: TGTGCCAGCAGCTCGCAGGGGAGCTCCTATAATTCACCCCTCCACTTT.